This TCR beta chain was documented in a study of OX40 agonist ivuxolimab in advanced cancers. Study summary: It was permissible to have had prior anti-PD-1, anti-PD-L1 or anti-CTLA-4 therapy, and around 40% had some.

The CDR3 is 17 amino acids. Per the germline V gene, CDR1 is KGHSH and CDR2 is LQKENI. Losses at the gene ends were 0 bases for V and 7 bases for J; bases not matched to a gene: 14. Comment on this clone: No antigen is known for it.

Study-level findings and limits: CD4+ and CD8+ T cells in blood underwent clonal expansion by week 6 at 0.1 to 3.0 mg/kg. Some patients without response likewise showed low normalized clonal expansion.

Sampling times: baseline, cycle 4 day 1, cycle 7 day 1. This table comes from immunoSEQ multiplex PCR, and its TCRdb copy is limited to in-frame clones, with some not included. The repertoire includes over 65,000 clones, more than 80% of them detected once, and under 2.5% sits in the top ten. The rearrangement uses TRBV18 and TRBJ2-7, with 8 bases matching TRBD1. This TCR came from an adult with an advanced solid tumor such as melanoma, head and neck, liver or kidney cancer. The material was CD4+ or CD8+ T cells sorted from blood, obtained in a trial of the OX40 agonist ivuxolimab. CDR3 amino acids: CASSPPIVGQAFGEQYF. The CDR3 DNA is TGTGCCAGCTCACCACCGATAGTGGGACAGGCCTTTGGGGAGCAGTACTTC.